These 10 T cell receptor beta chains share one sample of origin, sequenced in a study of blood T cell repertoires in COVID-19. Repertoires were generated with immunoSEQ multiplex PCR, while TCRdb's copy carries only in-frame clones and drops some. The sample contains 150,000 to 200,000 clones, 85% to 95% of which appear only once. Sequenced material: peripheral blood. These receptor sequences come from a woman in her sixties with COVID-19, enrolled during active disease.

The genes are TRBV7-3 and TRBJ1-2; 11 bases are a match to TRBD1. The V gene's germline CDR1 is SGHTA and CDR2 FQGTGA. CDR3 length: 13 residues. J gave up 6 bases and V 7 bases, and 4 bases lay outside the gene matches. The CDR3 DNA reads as TGTGCCAGCAACATGGGACAGGGGGATGGCTACACCTTC. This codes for CASNMGQGDGYTF.

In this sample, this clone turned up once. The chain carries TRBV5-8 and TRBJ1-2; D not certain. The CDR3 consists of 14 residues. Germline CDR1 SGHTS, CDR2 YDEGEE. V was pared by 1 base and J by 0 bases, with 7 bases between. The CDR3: CASSLLRTNYGYTF. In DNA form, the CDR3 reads TGTGCCAGCAGCTTGCTCAGGACTAACTATGGCTACACCTTC.

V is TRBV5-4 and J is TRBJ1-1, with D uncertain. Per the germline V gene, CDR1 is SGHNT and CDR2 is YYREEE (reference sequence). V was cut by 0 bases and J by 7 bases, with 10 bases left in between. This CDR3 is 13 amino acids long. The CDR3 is CASSLGGSGEAFF. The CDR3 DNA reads TGTGCCAGCAGCTTGGGAGGGTCAGGTGAAGCTTTCTTT. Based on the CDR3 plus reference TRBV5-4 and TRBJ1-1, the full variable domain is ETGVTQSPTHLIKTRGQQVTLRCSSQSGHNTVSWYQQALGQGPQFIFQYYREEENGRGNFPPRFSGLQFPNYSSELNVNALELDDSALYLCASSLGGSGEAFFGQGTRLTVV.

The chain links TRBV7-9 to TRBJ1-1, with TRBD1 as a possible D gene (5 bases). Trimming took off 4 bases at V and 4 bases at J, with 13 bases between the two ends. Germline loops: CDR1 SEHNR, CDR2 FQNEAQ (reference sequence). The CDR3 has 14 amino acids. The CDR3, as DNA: TGTGCCAGCAGCTCCGGGGGGTGGGCCACTGAAGCTTTCTTT. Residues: CASSSGGWATEAFF.

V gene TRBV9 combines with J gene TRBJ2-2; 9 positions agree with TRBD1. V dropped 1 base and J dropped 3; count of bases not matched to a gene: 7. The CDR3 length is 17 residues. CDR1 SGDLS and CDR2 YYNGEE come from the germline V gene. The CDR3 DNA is TGTGCCAGCAGCGTAAAGGGGGGACAGGGTTACACCGGGGAGCTGTTTTTT. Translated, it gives CASSVKGGQGYTGELFF.

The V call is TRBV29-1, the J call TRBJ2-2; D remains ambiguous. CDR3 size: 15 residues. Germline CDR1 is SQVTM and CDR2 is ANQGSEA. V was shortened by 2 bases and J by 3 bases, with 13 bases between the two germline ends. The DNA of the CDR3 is TGCAGCGTTGAACCTTGGTCGGCGGACACCGGGGAGCTGTTTTTT. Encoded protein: CSVEPWSADTGELFF.

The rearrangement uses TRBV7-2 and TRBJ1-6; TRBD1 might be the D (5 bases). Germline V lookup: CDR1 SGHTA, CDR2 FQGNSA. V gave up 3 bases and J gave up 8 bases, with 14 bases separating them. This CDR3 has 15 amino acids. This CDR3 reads CASSFSRGRDSPLHF. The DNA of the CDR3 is TGTGCCAGCAGCTTTAGTCGGGGGAGGGATTCACCCCTCCACTTT.

The CDR3 DNA reads TGTGCCAGTAGTGTTCTTAGCGGGGGGGCCGTAGCAGATACGCAGTATTTT. Protein sequence: CASSVLSGGAVADTQYF. V is TRBV19 and J is TRBJ2-3; 11 nucleotides match TRBD2. V dropped 5 bases and J dropped 4; count of bases not matched to a gene: 11. Germline lookup yields CDR1 LNHDA and CDR2 SQIVND (reference sequence). The CDR3 length is 17 residues. The full variable domain, rest sourced from reference TRBV19 and TRBJ2-3, is DGGITQSPKYLFRKEGQNVTLSCEQNLNHDAMYWYRQDPGQGLRLIYYSQIVNDFQKGDIAEGYSVSREKKESFPLTVTSAQKNPTAFYLCASSVLSGGAVADTQYFGPGTRLTVL.

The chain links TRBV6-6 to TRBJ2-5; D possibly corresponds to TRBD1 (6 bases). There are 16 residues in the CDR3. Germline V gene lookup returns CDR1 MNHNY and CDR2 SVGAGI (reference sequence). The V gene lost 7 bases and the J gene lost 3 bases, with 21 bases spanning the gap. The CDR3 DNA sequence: TGTGCCAGCACCTCCTCCGGGACACCTTTAGAAGAGACCCAGTACTTC. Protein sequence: CASTSSGTPLEETQYF.

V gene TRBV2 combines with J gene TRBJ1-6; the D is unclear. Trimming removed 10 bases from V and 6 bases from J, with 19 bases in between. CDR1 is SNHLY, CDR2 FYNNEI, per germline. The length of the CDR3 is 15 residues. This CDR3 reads CANGISAQLNSPLHF. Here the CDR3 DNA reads TGTGCCAACGGGATATCCGCCCAGCTTAATTCACCCCTCCACTTT.